This TCR beta chain was profiled in a study of CD8 T cells in Susac syndrome. Study results and caveats: The study conceded that relatively few individuals underwent its TCR sequencing and HLA analysis. In total CD8+ repertoires, roughly 15 Susac-specific public clones were found, and five or six in CD8+ TEMRA repertoires. In Susac syndrome, CD8+ expansion was highest in TEMRA and active disease.

Roughly 0.45 to 1 ug RNA was reverse transcribed with random hexamers. The TCR beta CDR3 was amplified by immunoSEQ multiplex PCR across 54 Vbeta, 13 Jbeta. TCRdb fed the immunoSEQ multiplex PCR reads into MiXCR, producing one record per CDR3 protein. The table has 100,000 to 150,000 distinct CDR3 sequences, around 94% seen once. A remark on this clonotype: Its antigen is still unknown.

Between the trimmed V and J ends, which lost 5 bases and 3 bases, there was a span of 16 bases. Germline V lookup: CDR1 PRHDT, CDR2 FYEKMQ (reference sequence). The CDR3 covers 15 residues. Sequenced material: CD8+ T cells from PBMCs. The gene calls are TRBV13 and TRBJ2-5, with D possibly being TRBD1 (6 bases). The origin of this receptor is a human donor with Susac syndrome. The CDR3: CASSERTGKEETQYF. CDR3 nucleotides: TGTGCCAGCAGCGAGCGAACAGGGAAGGAAGAGACCCAGTACTTC.